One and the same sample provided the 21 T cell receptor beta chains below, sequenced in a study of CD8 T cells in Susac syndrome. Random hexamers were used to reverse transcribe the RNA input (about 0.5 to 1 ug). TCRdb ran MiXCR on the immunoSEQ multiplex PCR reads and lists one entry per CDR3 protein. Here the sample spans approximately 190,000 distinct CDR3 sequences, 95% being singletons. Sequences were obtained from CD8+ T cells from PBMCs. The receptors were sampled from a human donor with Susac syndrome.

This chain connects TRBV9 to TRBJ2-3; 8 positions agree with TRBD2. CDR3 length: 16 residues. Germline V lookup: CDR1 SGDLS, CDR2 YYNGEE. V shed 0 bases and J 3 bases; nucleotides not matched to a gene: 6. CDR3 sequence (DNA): TGTGCCAGCAGCGTAGAGGCGGGGGGCCGTACAGATACGCAGTATTTT. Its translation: CASSVEAGGRTDTQYF.

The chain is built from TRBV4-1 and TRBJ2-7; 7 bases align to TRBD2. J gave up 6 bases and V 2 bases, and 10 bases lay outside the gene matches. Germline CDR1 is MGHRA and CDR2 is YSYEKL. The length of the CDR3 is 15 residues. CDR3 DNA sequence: TGCGCCAGCAGCCAATCTAGCGGTACCCTACCCGAGCAGTACTTC. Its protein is CASSQSSGTLPEQYF.

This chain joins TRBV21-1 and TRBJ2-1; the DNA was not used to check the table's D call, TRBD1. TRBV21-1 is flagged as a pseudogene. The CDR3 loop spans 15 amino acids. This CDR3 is CASSAGTGAYNEQFF. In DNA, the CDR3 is TGTGCCAGCAGCGCCGGGACAGGGGCTTACAATGAGCAGTTCTTC.

The CDR3 coding sequence is TGCAGCGTTGATCGCGTGGGTTCAGATACAGATACGCAGTATTTT. This encodes CSVDRVGSDTDTQYF. The chain carries TRBV29-1 and TRBJ2-3; D ambiguous. V was shortened by 3 bases and J by 3 bases, with 16 bases between the two germline ends. There are 15 residues in the CDR3. CDR1 SQVTM and CDR2 ANQGSEA come from the germline V gene.

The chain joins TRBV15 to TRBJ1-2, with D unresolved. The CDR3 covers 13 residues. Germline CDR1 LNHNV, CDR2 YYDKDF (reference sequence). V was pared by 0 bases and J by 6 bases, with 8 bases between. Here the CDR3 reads CATSRDKVDGYTF. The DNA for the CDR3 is TGTGCCACCAGCAGAGATAAGGTGGATGGCTACACCTTC.

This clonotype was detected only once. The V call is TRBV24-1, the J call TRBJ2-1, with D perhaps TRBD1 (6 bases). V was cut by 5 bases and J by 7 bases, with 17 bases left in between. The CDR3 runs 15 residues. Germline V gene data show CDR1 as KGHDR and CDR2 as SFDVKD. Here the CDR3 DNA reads TGTGCCACCAGTGCCGCAGGGGTCCCTCAGAATGAGCAGTTCTTC. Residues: CATSAAGVPQNEQFF.

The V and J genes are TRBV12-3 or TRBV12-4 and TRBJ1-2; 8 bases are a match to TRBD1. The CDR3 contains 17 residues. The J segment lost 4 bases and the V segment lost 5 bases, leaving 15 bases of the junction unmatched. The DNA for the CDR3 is TGTGCCAGCAGTCCACCCCGGACAGGGAGGGCCCTCTATGGCTACACCTTC. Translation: CASSPPRTGRALYGYTF.

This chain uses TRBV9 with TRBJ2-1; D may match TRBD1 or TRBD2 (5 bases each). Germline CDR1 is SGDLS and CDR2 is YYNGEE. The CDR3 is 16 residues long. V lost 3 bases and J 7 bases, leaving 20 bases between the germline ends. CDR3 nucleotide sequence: TGTGCCAGCAGCGCCACCGGGACGGGCATTGCGAATGAGCAGTTCTTC. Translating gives CASSATGTGIANEQFF.

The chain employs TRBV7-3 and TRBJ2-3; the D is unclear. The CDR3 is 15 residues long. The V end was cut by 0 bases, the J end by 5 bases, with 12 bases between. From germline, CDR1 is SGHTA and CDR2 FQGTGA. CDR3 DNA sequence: TGTGCCAGCAGCTTAACGTTGGCGGTTGGAGATACGCAGTATTTT. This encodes CASSLTLAVGDTQYF.

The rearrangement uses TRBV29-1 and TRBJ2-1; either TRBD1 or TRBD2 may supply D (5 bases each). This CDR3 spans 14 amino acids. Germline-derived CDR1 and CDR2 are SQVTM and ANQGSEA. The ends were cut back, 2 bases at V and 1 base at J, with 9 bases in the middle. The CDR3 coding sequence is TGCAGCGTTGAAAGAGAGGGGTCCTACAATGAGCAGTTCTTC. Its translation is CSVEREGSYNEQFF.

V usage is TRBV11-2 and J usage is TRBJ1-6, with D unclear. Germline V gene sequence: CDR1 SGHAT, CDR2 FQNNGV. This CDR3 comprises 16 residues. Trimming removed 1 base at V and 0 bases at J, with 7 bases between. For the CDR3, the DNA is TGTGCCAGCAGCTTAGTACACAGCTCCTATAATTCACCCCTCCACTTT. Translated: CASSLVHSSYNSPLHF.

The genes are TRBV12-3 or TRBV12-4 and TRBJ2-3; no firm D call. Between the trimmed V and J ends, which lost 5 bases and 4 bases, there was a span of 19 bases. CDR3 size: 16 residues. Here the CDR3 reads CASSPLVVSGADTQYF. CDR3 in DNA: TGTGCCAGCAGTCCCCTAGTCGTGAGTGGCGCAGATACGCAGTATTTT.

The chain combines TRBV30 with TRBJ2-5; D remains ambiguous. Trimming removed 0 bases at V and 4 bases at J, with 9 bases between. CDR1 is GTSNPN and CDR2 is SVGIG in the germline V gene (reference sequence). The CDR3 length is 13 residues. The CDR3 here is CAWSVGLGETQYF. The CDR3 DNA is TGTGCCTGGAGTGTAGGGTTGGGAGAGACCCAGTACTTC.

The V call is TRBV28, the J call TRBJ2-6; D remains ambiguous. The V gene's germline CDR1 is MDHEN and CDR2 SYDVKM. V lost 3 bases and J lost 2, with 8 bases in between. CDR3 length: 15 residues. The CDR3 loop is CASSFRPPGANVLTF. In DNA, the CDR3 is TGTGCCAGCAGTTTTCGTCCTCCTGGGGCCAACGTCCTGACTTTC.

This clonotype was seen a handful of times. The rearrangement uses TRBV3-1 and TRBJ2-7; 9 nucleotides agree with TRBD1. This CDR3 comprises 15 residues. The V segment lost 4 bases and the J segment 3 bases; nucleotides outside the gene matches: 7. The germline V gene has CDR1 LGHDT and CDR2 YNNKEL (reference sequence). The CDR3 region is CASSLGQGRGYEQYF. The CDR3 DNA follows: TGTGCCAGCAGCCTGGGACAGGGTCGGGGCTACGAGCAGTACTTC.

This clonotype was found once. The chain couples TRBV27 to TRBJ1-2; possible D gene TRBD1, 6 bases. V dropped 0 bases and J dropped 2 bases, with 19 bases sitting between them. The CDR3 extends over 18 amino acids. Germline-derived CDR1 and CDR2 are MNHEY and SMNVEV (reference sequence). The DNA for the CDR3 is TGTGCCAGCAGTTTATCATCCCTTGACGGGGGCCAGAACTATGGCTACACCTTC. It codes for CASSLSSLDGGQNYGYTF.

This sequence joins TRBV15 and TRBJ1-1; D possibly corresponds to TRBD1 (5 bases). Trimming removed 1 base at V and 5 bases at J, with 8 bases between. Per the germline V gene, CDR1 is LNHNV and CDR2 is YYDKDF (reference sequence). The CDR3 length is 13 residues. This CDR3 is CATSRATATEAFF. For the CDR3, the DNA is TGTGCCACCAGCAGAGCGACAGCAACTGAAGCTTTCTTT.

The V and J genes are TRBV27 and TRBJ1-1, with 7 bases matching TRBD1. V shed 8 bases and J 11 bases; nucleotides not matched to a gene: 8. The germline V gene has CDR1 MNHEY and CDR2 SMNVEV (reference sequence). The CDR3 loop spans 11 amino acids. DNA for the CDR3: TGTGCCAGCTACAGGGGTCTTAGGGCTTTCTTT. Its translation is CASYRGLRAFF.

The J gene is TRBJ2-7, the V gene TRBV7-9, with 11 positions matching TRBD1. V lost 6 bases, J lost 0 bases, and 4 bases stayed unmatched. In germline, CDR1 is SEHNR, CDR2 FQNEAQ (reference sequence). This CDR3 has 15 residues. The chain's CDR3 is CASRGQGVSSYEQYF. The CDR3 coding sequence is TGTGCCAGCAGGGGACAGGGGGTGAGCTCCTACGAGCAGTACTTC.

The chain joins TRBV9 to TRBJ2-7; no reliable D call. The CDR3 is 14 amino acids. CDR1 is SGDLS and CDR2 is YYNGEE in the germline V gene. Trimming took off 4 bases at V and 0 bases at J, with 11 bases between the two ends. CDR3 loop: CASSISSSSYEQYF. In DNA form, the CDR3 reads TGTGCCAGCAGCATATCGAGTAGCTCCTACGAGCAGTACTTC. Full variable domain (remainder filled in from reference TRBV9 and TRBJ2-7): DSGVTQTPKHLITATGQRVTLRCSPRSGDLSVYWYQQSLDQGLQFLIQYYNGEERAKGNILERFSAQQFPDLHSELNLSSLELGDSALYFCASSISSSSYEQYFGPGTRLTVT.

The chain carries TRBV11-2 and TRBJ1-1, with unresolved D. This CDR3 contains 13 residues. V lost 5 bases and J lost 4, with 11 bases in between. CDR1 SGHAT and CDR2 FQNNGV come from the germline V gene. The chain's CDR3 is CASSEERGTEAFF. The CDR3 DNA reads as TGTGCCAGCAGCGAGGAAAGAGGCACTGAAGCTTTCTTT.